This T cell receptor beta chain was sequenced for a study of shared clonotypes between healthy human individuals. Study results and caveats: Relative to memory subsets, naive subsets generally showed larger estimated richness. Clonotypes that were shared across a handful of donors made up around 5% of naive CD4 clonotypes.

The CDR3 length is 14 residues. The V and J ends lost 4 bases and 3 bases respectively, with 14 bases between them. Germline V lookup: CDR1 SGHRS, CDR2 YFSETQ. Researchers ran the assay at a deep level. Sequencing was performed with immunoSEQ multiplex PCR; in TCRdb, only in-frame clones are kept and a portion is missing. The sample shows around 2,000,000 clones, 85% to 95% of them seen only once. Note on this clone: The antigen remains unidentified.

Naive CD4+ cells were CD45RA-selected; the remaining cells were memory. This chain connects TRBV5-1 to TRBJ2-7, with D possibly TRBD2 on 6 matching bases. The sequencing input was naive CD4+ T cells sorted from blood. Subset meaning: CD45RA+ positively selected. This receptor was obtained from a man aged 18 to 30 in good health. CDR3 region: CASSAGLENYEQYF. In DNA, the CDR3 is TGCGCCAGCAGCGCGGGGTTAGAGAACTACGAGCAGTACTTC.